Detailed here is one TCR beta chain. Its specificity is not known. Second doses at about 4 or about 12 weeks were pooled. The repertoire was sequenced with immunoSEQ multiplex PCR; TCRdb's copy has only in-frame clones and lacks some. The repertoire includes about 120,000 clones, more than 85% of them detected once, and under 3% sits in the top ten. Trimming took 5 bases from V and 5 from J, leaving 15 bases between them. CDR1 is LGHDT and CDR2 is YNNKEL in the germline V gene (reference sequence). There are 14 residues in the CDR3. This sample is part of a study of T cell responses to AZD1222 COVID-19 vaccine. Regarding the study as a whole: Baseline seropositives among AZD1222 recipients totaled only five or six. Mostly white British, mostly female donors; authors suggested clonal diversity may be underestimated.

This clonotype was obtained from an adult who received the AZD1222 COVID-19 vaccine. The gene calls are TRBV3-1 (or the pseudogene TRBV3-2) and TRBJ2-5; D possibly corresponds to TRBD2 (5 bases). The material was peripheral blood, obtained 28 days after the second AZD1222 dose. This CDR3 reads CASSTRALVETQYF. The CDR3 region has the DNA TGTGCCAGCAGCACGCGGGCCCTTGTGGAGACCCAGTACTTC.